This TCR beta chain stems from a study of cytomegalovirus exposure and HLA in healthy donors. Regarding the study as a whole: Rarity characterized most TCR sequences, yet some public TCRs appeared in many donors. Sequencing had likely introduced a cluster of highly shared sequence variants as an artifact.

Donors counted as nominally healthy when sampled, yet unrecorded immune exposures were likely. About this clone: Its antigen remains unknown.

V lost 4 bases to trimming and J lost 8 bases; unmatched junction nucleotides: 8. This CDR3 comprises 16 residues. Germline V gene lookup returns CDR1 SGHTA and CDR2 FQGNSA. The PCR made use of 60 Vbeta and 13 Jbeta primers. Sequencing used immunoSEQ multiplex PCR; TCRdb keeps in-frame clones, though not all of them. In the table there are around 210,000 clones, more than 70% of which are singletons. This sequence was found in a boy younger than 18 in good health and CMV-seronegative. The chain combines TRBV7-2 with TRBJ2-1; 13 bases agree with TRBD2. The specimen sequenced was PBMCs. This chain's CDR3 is CASSSTSGGAGYEQFF. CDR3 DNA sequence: TGTGCCAGCAGCTCCACTAGCGGGGGGGCCGGATATGAGCAGTTCTTC.